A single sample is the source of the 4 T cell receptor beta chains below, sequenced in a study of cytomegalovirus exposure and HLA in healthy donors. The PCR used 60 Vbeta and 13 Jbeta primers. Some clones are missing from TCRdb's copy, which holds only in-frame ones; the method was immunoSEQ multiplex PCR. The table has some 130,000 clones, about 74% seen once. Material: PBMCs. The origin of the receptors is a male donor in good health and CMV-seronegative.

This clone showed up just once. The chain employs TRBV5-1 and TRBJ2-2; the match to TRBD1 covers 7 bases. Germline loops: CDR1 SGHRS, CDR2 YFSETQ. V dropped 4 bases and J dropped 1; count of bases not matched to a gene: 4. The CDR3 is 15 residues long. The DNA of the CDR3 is TGCGCCAGCAGCACGGGACAGCAGAACACCGGGGAGCTGTTTTTT. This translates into CASSTGQQNTGELFF.

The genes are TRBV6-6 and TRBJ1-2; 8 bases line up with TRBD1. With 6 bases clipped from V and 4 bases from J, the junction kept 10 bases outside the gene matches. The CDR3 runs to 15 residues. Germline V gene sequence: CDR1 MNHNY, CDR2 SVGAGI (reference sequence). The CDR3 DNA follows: TGTGCCAGCAGAGTAACCCGACAGGGGAGCTATGGCTACACCTTC. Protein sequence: CASRVTRQGSYGYTF.

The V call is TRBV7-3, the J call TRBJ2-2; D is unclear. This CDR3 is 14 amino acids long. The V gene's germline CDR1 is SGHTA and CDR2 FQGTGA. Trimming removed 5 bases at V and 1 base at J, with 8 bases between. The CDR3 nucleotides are TGTGCCAGCAGCCCCACAGTGAACACCGGGGAGCTGTTTTTT. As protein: CASSPTVNTGELFF.

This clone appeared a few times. The CDR3 here is CASSPQTGNQGEQYF. CDR3 bases: TGTGCCAGCTCACCCCAAACAGGGAACCAAGGAGAGCAGTACTTC. V and J are TRBV18 and TRBJ2-7, with D possibly TRBD1 on 6 matching bases. Germline CDR1 reads KGHSH; CDR2 reads LQKENI. V gave up 3 bases and J gave up 7 bases, with 19 bases separating them. The CDR3 has 15 residues. The full variable domain, rest sourced from reference TRBV18 and TRBJ2-7, is NAGVMQNPRHLVRRRGQEARLRCSPMKGHSHVYWYRQLPEEGLKFMVYLQKENIIDESGMPKERFSAEFPKEGPSILRIQQVVRGDSAAYFCASSPQTGNQGEQYFGPGTRLTVT.